The clone carrying this T cell receptor beta chain appeared a few times. V lost 6 bases, J lost 3 bases, and 18 bases lay in between. CDR3 size: 15 residues. The germline gives CDR1 MNHNS, CDR2 SASEGT. From the RACE reads, TCRdb called clonotypes with MiXCR, one entry per CDR3 protein. The data contain about 74,000 distinct CDR3 sequences, 25% to 40% of them singletons. Described time point: patch test 1, 2 weeks after DPC sensitization. Treatment specified: therapeutic diphenylcyclopropenone sensitization with weekly scalp DPC. It was from unfractionated whole blood that total RNA was extracted. The data belong to a study of human T cells and chemical hapten exposure. Study-wide context: Women made up most patients, who had alopecia areata, totalis or universalis.

Sequencing used whole blood, obtained in connection with sensitization to the hapten diphenylcyclopropenone (DPC). The source is a man in his forties or fifties with alopecia areata. Some clones in this sample may be carry-over from other donors' samples. The V gene is TRBV6-1, the J gene TRBJ2-7; D unresolved. The CDR3 sequence: CASSLVAGKNYEQYF. In nucleotides, the CDR3 is TGTGCCAGCAGCCTAGTGGCCGGTAAAAACTACGAGCAGTACTTC.